One and the same sample provided the 9 T cell receptor beta chains below, sequenced in a study of spatial heterogeneity in lung cancer. Via MiXCR, TCRdb re-called the 5' RACE reads, giving one row per CDR3 protein. The data contain about 100,000 distinct CDR3 sequences, nearly 4.5% of them singletons. The antigens for these receptors are not known. The sample's time point: sample taken at primary tumor resection. General study findings and limits: In tumors, expanded intratumoral alpha and beta TCR counts tracked mutation counts.

The sequencing here drew on lung tumor tissue, taken at surgery. Receptors originate from a male donor with early-stage non-small cell lung cancer.

This clonotype occurred many times. This chain links TRBV21-1 with TRBJ1-4; the D call of TRBD1 is as the table states it, not checked on the DNA. TRBV21-1 is deemed a pseudogene. CDR3 length: 14 residues. In DNA, the CDR3 is TGTGCCAGCAGCACCCTCTCCTCAGGAGAAAAACTGTTTTTT. It translates to CASSTLSSGEKLFF.

The chain recombines TRBV29-1 with TRBJ2-7; maybe TRBD2 (6 bases). The V end was cut by 0 bases, the J end by 5 bases, with 11 bases between. The CDR3 covers 13 residues. From germline, CDR1 is SQVTM and CDR2 ANQGSEA. CDR3 DNA: TGCAGCGTTGAAGATAGGACTAAGGACGAGCAGTACTTC. Its protein product is CSVEDRTKDEQYF.

This clonotype was recorded a few times. Here the CDR3 reads CASGLAGDGLNTEAFF. As DNA, the CDR3 is TGTGCTAGTGGTTTGGCCGGAGACGGACTGAACACTGAAGCTTTCTTT. J is TRBJ1-1 and V is TRBV12-5; D unresolved. The CDR3 runs to 16 residues. Germline assignment: CDR1 LGHNT and CDR2 FRNRAP. Trimming took off 1 base at V and 0 bases at J, with 12 bases between the two ends.

This clonotype appeared many times. V gene TRBV11-2 combines with J gene TRBJ2-5, with D possibly being TRBD1 or TRBD2 (5 bases each). The CDR3 is 14 amino acids. V was cut by 1 base and J by 5 bases, with 11 bases left in between. Per germline, CDR1 SGHAT and CDR2 FQNNGV. The CDR3 loop reads CASSLVGTHETQYF. The DNA for the CDR3 is TGTGCCAGCAGCTTAGTTGGGACCCATGAGACCCAGTACTTC.

This clonotype was observed a handful of times. The chain joins TRBV15 to TRBJ1-5; D gene ambiguous. There are 13 residues in the CDR3. The V gene lost 0 bases and the J gene lost 7 bases, with 7 bases spanning the gap. CDR1 and CDR2 from the germline V gene are LNHNV and YYDKDF (reference sequence). CDR3 sequence reads: CATSRENAQPQHF. CDR3 nucleotide sequence: TGTGCCACCAGCAGAGAGAATGCGCAGCCCCAGCATTTT. Supplemented by reference TRBV15 and TRBJ1-5, the full variable domain reads DAMVIQNPRYQVTQFGKPVTLSCSQTLNHNVMYWYQQKSSQAPKLLFHYYDKDFNNEADTPDNFQSRRPNTSFCFLDIRSPGLGDTAMYLCATSRENAQPQHFGDGTRLSIL.

CDR3 in amino acids: CASRPTTYNEQFF. In DNA form, the CDR3 reads TGTGCCAGCAGACCTACCACTTACAATGAGCAGTTCTTC. The V and J genes are TRBV6-1 and TRBJ2-1; D is ambiguous. CDR1 is MNHNS, CDR2 SASEGT, per germline. This CDR3 contains 13 residues. V lost 6 bases and J 4 bases, leaving 10 bases between the germline ends.

In this sample, this clonotype turned up many times. The gene calls are TRBV18 and TRBJ1-1, with D tentatively TRBD1 (5 bases). CDR3 length: 13 amino acids. The germline V gene has CDR1 KGHSH and CDR2 LQKENI. V lost 0 bases, J lost 7 bases, and 9 bases lay in between. CDR3 loop: CASSPPREVEAFF. As DNA, the CDR3 is TGTGCCAGCTCACCACCCAGGGAGGTTGAAGCTTTCTTT.

This clonotype was observed at least ten times. This chain joins TRBV5-1 and TRBJ1-4; 9 bases map to TRBD1. The CDR3 is 14 residues long. Germline V gene data show CDR1 as SGHRS and CDR2 as YFSETQ. V gave up 4 bases and J gave up 6 bases; unmatched junction bases: 4. In nucleotides, the CDR3 is TGCGCCAGCAGCAGGGACAGGGCGGATGAAAAACTGTTTTTT. It encodes CASSRDRADEKLFF. Filled out from reference TRBV5-1 and TRBJ1-4, the complete variable domain reads KAGVTQTPRYLIKTRGQQVTLSCSPISGHRSVSWYQQTPGQGLQFLFEYFSETQRNKGNFPGRFSGRQFSNSRSEMNVSTLELGDSALYLCASSRDRADEKLFFGSGTQLSVL.

This clonotype came up many times. The chain employs TRBV7-9 and TRBJ2-3; tentative D call: TRBD1 (5 bases). CDR3 length: 13 residues. V was trimmed by 5 bases and J by 6 bases, leaving 12 bases between them. From germline, CDR1 is SEHNR and CDR2 FQNEAQ (reference sequence). The CDR3 coding sequence is TGTGCCAGCAGCGGGGCCAATTCGGATACGCAGTATTTT. As protein: CASSGANSDTQYF.